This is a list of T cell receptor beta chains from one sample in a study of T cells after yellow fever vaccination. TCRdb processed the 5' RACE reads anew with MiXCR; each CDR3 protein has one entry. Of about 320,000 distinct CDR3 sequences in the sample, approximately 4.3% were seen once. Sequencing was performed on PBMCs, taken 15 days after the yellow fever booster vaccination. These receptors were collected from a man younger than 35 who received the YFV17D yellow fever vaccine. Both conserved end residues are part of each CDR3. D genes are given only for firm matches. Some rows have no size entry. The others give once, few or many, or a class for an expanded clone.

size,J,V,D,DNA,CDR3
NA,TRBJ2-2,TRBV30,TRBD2,TGTGCCTGGAGAGCGGGGACCGGGGAGCTGTTTTTT,CAWRAGTGELFF
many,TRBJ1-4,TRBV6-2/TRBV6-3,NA,TGTGCCAGCAGTTACCCGGCAGCGGTCGATGAAAAACTGTTTTTT,CASSYPAAVDEKLFF
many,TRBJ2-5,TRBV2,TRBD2,TGTGCCAGCGGGGGCCGACTAGCGGGGGATCCCCAGTACTTC,CASGGRLAGDPQYF
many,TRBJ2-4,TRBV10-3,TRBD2,TGTGCCATCAGTGTGGGTAGCGGGGGCAAAAACATTCAGTACTTC,CAISVGSGGKNIQYF
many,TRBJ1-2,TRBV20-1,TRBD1,TGCAGTGCCGAATATACAGGGGTCGACTATGGCTACACCTTC,CSAEYTGVDYGYTF
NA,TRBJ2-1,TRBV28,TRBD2,TGTGCCAGCAGCCCTGGGACTAGCGGGGGGGCCATGAATGAGCAGTTCTTC,CASSPGTSGGAMNEQFF
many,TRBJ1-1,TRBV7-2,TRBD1,TGTGCCAGCAGCGCGCAACAGGGGGCGAGGACTGAAGCTTTCTTT,CASSAQQGARTEAFF
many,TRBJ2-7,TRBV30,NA,TGTGCCTGGAGTGTACAAGGAGGCTACGAGCAGTACTTC,CAWSVQGGYEQYF
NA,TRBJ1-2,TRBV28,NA,TGTGCCAGTTCCCGGGGGCAGTTTGGCTACACCTTC,CASSRGQFGYTF
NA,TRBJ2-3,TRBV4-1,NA,TGCGCCAGCAGCCAGGCAAACAGGGATACGCAGTATTTT,CASSQANRDTQYF
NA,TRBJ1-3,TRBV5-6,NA,TGTGCCAGCAGCTTCGGGTCGCCGGCTGGAAACACCATATATTTT,CASSFGSPAGNTIYF
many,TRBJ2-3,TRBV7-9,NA,TGTGCCAGCAGCGATCGAGGCAAGGGGACGGATACGCAGTATTTT,CASSDRGKGTDTQYF
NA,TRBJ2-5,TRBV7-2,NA,TGTGCCAGCAGCTTATTTCAGACTCTCCAAGAGACCCAGTACTTC,CASSLFQTLQETQYF
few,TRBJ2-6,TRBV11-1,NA,TGTGCCAGCAGCTTATGGGGGGGGCCTGGGGCCAACGTCCTGACTTTC,CASSLWGGPGANVLTF
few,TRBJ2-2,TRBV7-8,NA,TGTGCCAGCAGCCCTGCCAACAGGGTAGACACCGGGGAGCTGTTTTTT,CASSPANRVDTGELFF
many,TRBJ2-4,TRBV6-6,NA,TGTGCCAGCAGACCCTCAGTCAGGGGAGCCAAAAACATTCAGTACTTC,CASRPSVRGAKNIQYF
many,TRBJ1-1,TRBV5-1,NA,TGCGCCAGCAGCCTAGGTCCTCCAAATGTTGAAGCTTTCTTT,CASSLGPPNVEAFF
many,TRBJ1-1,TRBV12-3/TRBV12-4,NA,TGTGCCAGCAGCTTTACGATGGCGAGCACTGAAGCTTTCTTT,CASSFTMASTEAFF
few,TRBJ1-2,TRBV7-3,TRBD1,TGTGCCAGCAGCTTAGACCCGGGACAGGGGCCCACGTATGGCTACACCTTC,CASSLDPGQGPTYGYTF
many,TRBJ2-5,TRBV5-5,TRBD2,TGTGCCAGCAGCTTGGGGGAGCGGGGCCTACAAGAGACCCAGTACTTC,CASSLGERGLQETQYF
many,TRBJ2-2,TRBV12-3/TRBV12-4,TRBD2,TGTGCCAGCGGGCTAGCGGCGAACACCGGGGAGCTGTTTTTT,CASGLAANTGELFF
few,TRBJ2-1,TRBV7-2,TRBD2,TGTGCCAGCAGCTTTAACGCCCTGCCTAGCGGGGGGTACAATGAGCAGTTCTTC,CASSFNALPSGGYNEQFF
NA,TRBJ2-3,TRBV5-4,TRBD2,TGTGCCAGCAGCCAACAGCTAGCGGGGGGCGATACGCAGTATTTT,CASSQQLAGGDTQYF
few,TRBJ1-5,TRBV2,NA,TGTGCCAGCAAGGGGGGAGTGAGCAATCAGCCCCAGCATTTT,CASKGGVSNQPQHF
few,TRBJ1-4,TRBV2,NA,TGTGCCAGCATTAGTTCAGGGGAAAAACTGTTTTTT,CASISSGEKLFF
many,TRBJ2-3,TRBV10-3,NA,TGTGCCATCAGTGACCGGGTGAATACGCAGTATTTT,CAISDRVNTQYF
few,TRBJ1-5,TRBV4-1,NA,TGCGCCAGCAGCCGCGTCACAGGGCTCAATCAGCCCCAGCATTTT,CASSRVTGLNQPQHF
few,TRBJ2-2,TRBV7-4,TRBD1,TGTGCCAGCAGCTTAGTAGGGACAGGGGTCACCGGGGAGCTGTTTTTT,CASSLVGTGVTGELFF
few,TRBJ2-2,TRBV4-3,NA,TGCGCCAGCAGCCAAGGGCACCGGGGAGCGGGCTCGAACACCGGGGAGCTGTTTTTT,CASSQGHRGAGSNTGELFF
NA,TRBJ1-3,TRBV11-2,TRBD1,TGTGCCAGCAGCTTGGGGACAGACTCTGGAAACACCATATATTTT,CASSLGTDSGNTIYF
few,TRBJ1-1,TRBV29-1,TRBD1,TGCAGCGTGCTCCCACAGGGGACTGAAGCTTTCTTT,CSVLPQGTEAFF
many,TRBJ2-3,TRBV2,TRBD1,TGTGCCAGCAGTGAAACGGGACAGGCGACAGATACGCAGTATTTT,CASSETGQATDTQYF
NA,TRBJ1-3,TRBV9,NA,TGTGCCAGCGGGGGGACGCGGAACTCGGGAAACACCATATATTTT,CASGGTRNSGNTIYF
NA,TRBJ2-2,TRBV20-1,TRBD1,TGCAGTGCCAAAACAGGGGGCAACGGGGAGCTGTTTTTT,CSAKTGGNGELFF
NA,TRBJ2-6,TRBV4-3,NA,TGCGCCAGCAGCCAAGGGTTAGCCTCCTCTGGGGCCAACGTCCTGACTTTC,CASSQGLASSGANVLTF
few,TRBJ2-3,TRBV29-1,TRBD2,TGCAGCATAACGAGGACTAGCCTCACAGATACGCAGTATTTT,CSITRTSLTDTQYF
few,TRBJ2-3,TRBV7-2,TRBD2,TGTGCCAGCAGCTTAGCTGGACTAGCAGATACGCAGTATTTT,CASSLAGLADTQYF
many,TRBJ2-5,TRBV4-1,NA,TGCGCCAGCAGCCGACGAGGTTTTCAAGAGACCCAGTACTTC,CASSRRGFQETQYF
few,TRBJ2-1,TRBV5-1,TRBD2,TGCGCCAGCCTAGCGGGGGGCTCCTACAATGAGCAGTTCTTC,CASLAGGSYNEQFF
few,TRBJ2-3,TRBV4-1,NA,TGCGCCAGCAGCCAAGACGGGGGCCGCCGCACAGATACGCAGTATTTT,CASSQDGGRRTDTQYF
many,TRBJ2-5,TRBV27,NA,TGTGCCAGCAGCCGCGCGAGGGTGAGAAGGAAAGAGACCCAGTACTTC,CASSRARVRRKETQYF
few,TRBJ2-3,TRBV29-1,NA,TGCAGCGCCTCCGAAGGGTATACGCAGTATTTT,CSASEGYTQYF
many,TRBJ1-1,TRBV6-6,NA,TGTGCCAGCAGTGCTGGCAACAGGGAAGCTTTCTTT,CASSAGNREAFF
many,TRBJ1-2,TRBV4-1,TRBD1,TGCGCCAGCAGCCAAGGGGACAGGGGGCCTCATGGCTACACCTTC,CASSQGDRGPHGYTF
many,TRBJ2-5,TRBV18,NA,TGTGCCAGCTCACCACCGAATGAATCAGAGACCCAGTACTTC,CASSPPNESETQYF
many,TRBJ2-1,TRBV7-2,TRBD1,TGTGCCAGCAGCTCACGAGGGACAGGCTCTCACAATGAGCAGTTCTTC,CASSSRGTGSHNEQFF